A selection of T cell receptor beta chains follows, all from one sample in a study of vaccination and CD4 T cells after COVID-19. TCRdb used MiXCR to reprocess the PCR reads, holding one entry per CDR3 protein. The sample lists approximately 17,000 distinct CDR3 sequences, more than 45% occurring once. These receptors' targets are unknown. Sequencing used CD4+ T cells from blood, cultured in vitro, obtained before SARS-CoV-2 vaccination. These receptors came from a human donor who had recovered from COVID-19. CDR3s include the opening cysteine and the closing phenylalanine or tryptophan. The order of the fields is D gene, clone size, J gene, V gene, CDR3 DNA, CDR3 protein. A D gene is named only where the DNA matches it firmly. Clone size is given for some rows only: seen once, a few or many times, or a class if the clone is expanded.

>TRBD1|.|TRBJ1-2|TRBV7-9
TGTGCCAGCAGCTTATATGAACAGGGGGCGGCTGGCTACACCTTC
CASSLYEQGAAGYTF
>.|.|TRBJ1-2|TRBV19
TGTGCCAGTAGTAAGGGGGGCGTCGGCTACACCTTC
CASSKGGVGYTF
>.|few|TRBJ2-5|TRBV20-1
TGCAGTGCTAGAGATATGGAGACCCAGTACTTC
CSARDMETQYF
>TRBD1|few|TRBJ1-1|TRBV6-1
TGTGCCGGCAGACAGGGTGACACTGAAGCTTTCTTT
CAGRQGDTEAFF
>.|.|TRBJ1-1|TRBV9
TGTGCCAGCAGATCGTTAGATAACACTGAAGCTTTCTTT
CASRSLDNTEAFF
>.|few|TRBJ2-2|TRBV7-3
TGTGCCAGCAGCCGGTTTCCCGGGGAGCTGTTTTTT
CASSRFPGELFF
>.|few|TRBJ1-6|TRBV19
TGTGCCAGCAGCGAATCGACAGGCTCCTATAATTCACCCCTCCACTTT
CASSESTGSYNSPLHF
>.|few|TRBJ2-7|TRBV28
TGTGCCAGCAGTACCCCTTCTGGGTCTCGCTACGAGCAGTACTTC
CASSTPSGSRYEQYF
>.|.|TRBJ2-7|TRBV5-4
TGTGCCAGCAGCGCGGGGACTTACGAGCAGTACTTC
CASSAGTYEQYF
>TRBD1|.|TRBJ1-2|TRBV4-2
TGTGCCAGCAGCCAAGGCAGAGACAGGGTTCGATATGGCTACACCTTC
CASSQGRDRVRYGYTF
>TRBD1|.|TRBJ2-1|TRBV27
TGTGCCAGCAGTCACAGGGGGCAGAATGAGCAGTTCTTC
CASSHRGQNEQFF
>TRBD1|.|TRBJ2-7|TRBV6-1
TGTGCCAGCAGCCCTAGCCGGGACAGGGTCCATGAGCAGTACTTC
CASSPSRDRVHEQYF
>TRBD1|few|TRBJ1-1|TRBV20-1
TGCAGTGCATCCAGGGGGGACACTGAAGCTTTCTTT
CSASRGDTEAFF
>TRBD1|.|TRBJ2-7|TRBV6-1
TGTGCCAGCATCGGGACAGGGAGGTACGAGCAGTACTTC
CASIGTGRYEQYF
>TRBD1|few|TRBJ1-2|TRBV20-1
TGCAGTGCTCTTTGGCGGACAGGGGGCCATGGCTACACCTTC
CSALWRTGGHGYTF
>TRBD1|few|TRBJ1-1|TRBV6-1
TGTGCCAGCGCCCTTGGGGGACAGGCGAACACTGAAGCTTTCTTT
CASALGGQANTEAFF
>.|.|TRBJ2-7|TRBV5-5
TGTGCCAGCAGCCTACGGACACCCCCCTACAGCGAGCAGTACTTC
CASSLRTPPYSEQYF
>TRBD2|.|TRBJ2-1|TRBV7-3
TGTGCCAGCAGCGACCCCTTCGGGAGGACCCCCAATGAGCAGTTCTTC
CASSDPFGRTPNEQFF
>.|.|TRBJ1-2|TRBV6-1
TGTGCCAGCAGTGAAGCGGCCCGGCACTCCGGCGGCTACACCTTC
CASSEAARHSGGYTF
>.|.|TRBJ2-5|TRBV29-1
TGCAGCGCCGCAGGCGGCGAAGGTGGCGAGACCCAGTACTTC
CSAAGGEGGETQYF
>.|.|TRBJ2-6|TRBV2
TGTGCCAGCAGCTTAGGCGGATCCGGGGCCAACGTCCTGACTTTC
CASSLGGSGANVLTF
>TRBD1|few|TRBJ1-2|TRBV10-3
TGTGCCATCAGTGAGTCCAGGACAGGGGTCATCTATGGCTACACCTTC
CAISESRTGVIYGYTF
>TRBD1|.|TRBJ1-6|TRBV6-1
TGTGCCAGCAGTGCATTAACGGGACAGGGGAATAATTCACCCCTCCACTTT
CASSALTGQGNNSPLHF
>TRBD2|few|TRBJ2-7|TRBV5-4
TGTGCCAGCAGCTTCGGCGGACTAGCGGGGAGTAACGAGCAGTACTTC
CASSFGGLAGSNEQYF
>TRBD1|.|TRBJ2-2|TRBV4-3
TGCGCCAGCAGCCTCGGACAGGGGGCGCGTACCGGGGAGCTGTTTTTT
CASSLGQGARTGELFF
>TRBD1|.|TRBJ1-6|TRBV6-1
TGTGCCAGCAGAACCACAGGGGATTATTCACCCCTCCACTTT
CASRTTGDYSPLHF
>.|.|TRBJ2-2|TRBV7-3
TGTGCCAGCAGTTTACGGATCCTGAACACCGGGGAGCTGTTTTTT
CASSLRILNTGELFF
>.|.|TRBJ1-1|TRBV7-9
TGTGCCAGCAGCTTAGCGGGTTCAAAAGCTTTCTTT
CASSLAGSKAFF
>.|few|TRBJ1-6|TRBV28
TGTGCCACCACCGAAAAGGGGGGCCGTTTGGGTTCACCCCTCCACTTT
CATTEKGGRLGSPLHF
>TRBD1|.|TRBJ2-7|TRBV7-2
TGTGCCAGCAGCTTAGGATCAGGGGGCTCATACGAGCAGTACTTC
CASSLGSGGSYEQYF
>TRBD1|few|TRBJ2-7|TRBV6-1
TGTGCCAGCAGTCAGACAGGGTGGGGCGAGCAGTACTTC
CASSQTGWGEQYF
>.|few|TRBJ1-1|TRBV6-1
TGTGCCAGCAGCCCTGGACCGGGGAGCACTGAAGCTTTCTTT
CASSPGPGSTEAFF
>TRBD1|.|TRBJ1-5|TRBV6-1
TGTGCCAGCAGCCCGACAGGGAGCAATCAGCCCCAGCATTTT
CASSPTGSNQPQHF
>TRBD1|.|TRBJ1-1|TRBV10-2
TGCGCCAGCAAATCAAACAGGGGAGACACTGAAGCTTTCTTT
CASKSNRGDTEAFF
>.|.|TRBJ1-1|TRBV29-1
TGCAGCGTTGTTCGGGAAATTGAAGCTTTCTTT
CSVVREIEAFF
>.|few|TRBJ1-6|TRBV6-5
TGTGCCAGCAGTTACTCGATCGTACAGGGAGGCTCACCCCTCCACTTT
CASSYSIVQGGSPLHF
>TRBD1|.|TRBJ1-2|TRBV20-1
TGCAGTGCTAGAAACACCGGGACAGGGGTCGGGGGCTACACCTTC
CSARNTGTGVGGYTF
>.|few|TRBJ1-3|TRBV6-5
TGTGCCAGCAGTTACTCGACTGGAAACACCATATATTTT
CASSYSTGNTIYF
>.|.|TRBJ2-3|TRBV28
TGTGCCAGCGGGGGTGGGGGTGATACGCAGTATTTT
CASGGGGDTQYF